Detailed here is one T cell receptor beta chain. The data stem from a study of OX40 agonist ivuxolimab in advanced cancers. V was pared by 5 bases and J by 6 bases, with 13 bases between. CDR3 length: 13 residues. In germline, CDR1 is MNHEY, CDR2 SVGAGI. TCRdb's copy holds only in-frame clones and misses some; the assay was immunoSEQ multiplex PCR. The sample records tens of thousands of clones, 65% to 85% being singletons. The TCR was taken from an adult with an advanced solid tumor such as melanoma, head and neck, liver or kidney cancer. This rearrangement joins TRBV6-5 to TRBJ1-2, with TRBD1 as a possible D gene (5 bases). The specimen was CD4+ or CD8+ T cells sorted from blood, collected in a trial of the OX40 agonist ivuxolimab. CDR3 region: CASSLRRDDGYTF. CDR3 DNA: TGTGCCAGCAGTCTCCGGAGGGACGATGGCTACACCTTC.